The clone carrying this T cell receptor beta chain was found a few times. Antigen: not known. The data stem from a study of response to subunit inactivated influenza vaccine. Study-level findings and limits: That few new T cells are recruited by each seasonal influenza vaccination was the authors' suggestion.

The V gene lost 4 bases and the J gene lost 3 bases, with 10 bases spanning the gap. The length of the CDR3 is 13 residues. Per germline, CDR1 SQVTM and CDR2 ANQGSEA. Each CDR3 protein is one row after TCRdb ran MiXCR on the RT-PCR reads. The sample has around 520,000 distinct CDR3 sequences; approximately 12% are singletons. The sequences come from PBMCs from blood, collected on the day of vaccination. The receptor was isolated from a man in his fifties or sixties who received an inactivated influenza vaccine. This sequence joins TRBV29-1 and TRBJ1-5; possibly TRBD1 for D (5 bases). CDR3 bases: TGCAGCGTTGGGGACCAGAACAATCAGCCCCAGCATTTT. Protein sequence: CSVGDQNNQPQHF. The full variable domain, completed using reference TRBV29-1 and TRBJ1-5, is SAVISQKPSRDICQRGTSLTIQCQVDSQVTMMFWYRQQPGQSLTLIATANQGSEATYESGFVIDKFPISRPNLTFSTLTVSNMSPEDSSIYLCSVGDQNNQPQHFGDGTRLSIL.